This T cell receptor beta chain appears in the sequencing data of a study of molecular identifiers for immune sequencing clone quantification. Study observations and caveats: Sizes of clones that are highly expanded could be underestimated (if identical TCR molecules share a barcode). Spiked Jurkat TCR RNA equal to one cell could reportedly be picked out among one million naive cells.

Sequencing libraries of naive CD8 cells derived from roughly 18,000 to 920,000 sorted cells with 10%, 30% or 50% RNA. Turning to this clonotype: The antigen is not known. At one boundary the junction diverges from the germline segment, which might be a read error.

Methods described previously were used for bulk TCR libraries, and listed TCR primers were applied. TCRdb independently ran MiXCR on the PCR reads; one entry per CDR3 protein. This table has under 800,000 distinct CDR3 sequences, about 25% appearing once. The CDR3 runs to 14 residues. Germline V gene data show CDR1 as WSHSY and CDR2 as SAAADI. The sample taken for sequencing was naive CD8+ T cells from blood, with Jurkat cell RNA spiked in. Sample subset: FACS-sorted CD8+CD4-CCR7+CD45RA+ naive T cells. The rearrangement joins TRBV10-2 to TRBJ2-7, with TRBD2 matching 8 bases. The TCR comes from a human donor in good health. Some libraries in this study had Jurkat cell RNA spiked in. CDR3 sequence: CASSPGGSGKPLGF. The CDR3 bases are TGCGCCAGCAGCCCGGGGGGTAGCGGGAAGCCCCTCGGGTTC.